Below are 9 T cell receptor beta chains sequenced from a single sample in a study of monozygotic twins with inflammatory bowel disease. No DNA is given; TCRdb re-called the 5' RACE reads and lists each CDR3 protein once. The sample table includes approximately 210,000 distinct CDR3 sequences. Sequencing used blood. The source of these receptors is a human donor with ulcerative colitis or Crohn's disease, or a healthy co-twin of an affected twin (not recorded which).

This chain connects TRBV5-1 to TRBJ2-2; checking the TCRdb D call of TRBD1 is not possible without DNA. Germline lookup yields CDR1 SGHRS and CDR2 YFSETQ. The CDR3 totals 18 residues. The CDR3 is CASSLQGGDSLNTGELFF.

V usage is TRBV6-1 and J usage is TRBJ2-5; TCRdb lists TRBD1, though no DNA is available to test this call. Germline V gives CDR1 MNHNS, CDR2 SASEGT. This CDR3 spans 15 amino acids. The CDR3 sequence: CASSRTWDRGETQYF.

The chain carries TRBV7-8 and TRBJ1-6; lacking DNA, the TRBD1 call made by TCRdb goes unchecked. CDR3 length equals 14 residues. Per the germline V gene, CDR1 is SGHVS and CDR2 is FQNEAQ. CDR3 in amino acids: CASSLGQRNSPLHF.

V is TRBV6-6 and J is TRBJ2-1; there is no DNA to check the TCRdb D call of TRBD1. Germline loops: CDR1 MNHNY, CDR2 SVGAGI (reference sequence). CDR3 size: 13 residues. CDR3 in amino acids: CASSSTGYNEQFF.

The V and J genes are TRBV29-1 and TRBJ1-1; TCRdb names TRBD1, which stays unverified in the absence of DNA. The CDR3 has 12 residues. Germline CDR1 and CDR2: SQVTM and ANQGSEA. The CDR3 loop is CSVHGGITEAFF. The full variable domain, rest sourced from reference TRBV29-1 and TRBJ1-1, is SAVISQKPSRDICQRGTSLTIQCQVDSQVTMMFWYRQQPGQSLTLIATANQGSEATYESGFVIDKFPISRPNLTFSTLTVSNMSPEDSSIYLCSVHGGITEAFFGQGTRLTVV.

This sequence joins TRBV7-3 and TRBJ2-6. Per the germline V gene, CDR1 is SGHTA and CDR2 is FQGTGA. The CDR3 length is 17 residues. CDR3 loop: CASSLRGWSSGANVLTF.

V usage is TRBV5-1 and J usage is TRBJ1-1; no DNA is available, so the TRBD1 call from TCRdb remains unchecked. This CDR3 is 13 amino acids long. Per the germline V gene, CDR1 is SGHRS and CDR2 is YFSETQ. The CDR3 loop reads CASSFQGSPEAFF.

The chain joins TRBV28 to TRBJ2-7; the D call from TCRdb, TRBD1, cannot be confirmed without DNA. This CDR3 comprises 14 residues. Germline values: CDR1 MDHEN, CDR2 SYDVKM. CDR3 loop: CASSWTGTTPEQYF. The full variable domain, in which reference TRBV28 and TRBJ2-7 provide the parts outside the CDR3, is DVKVTQSSRYLVKRTGEKVFLECVQDMDHENMFWYRQDPGLGLRLIYFSYDVKMKEKGDIPEGYSVSREKKERFSLILESASTNQTSMYLCASSWTGTTPEQYFGPGTRLTVT.

This rearrangement joins TRBV2 to TRBJ2-7; lacking DNA, the TRBD1 call made by TCRdb goes unchecked. The germline V gene has CDR1 SNHLY and CDR2 FYNNEI. The CDR3 is made up of 15 amino acids. CDR3 sequence: CASSELDRALNEQYF.